Listed here are 23 T cell receptor beta chains from one sample, sequenced in a study of vaccination effects on CD4 cells after COVID-19. Only in-frame clones appear in the TCRdb table, and some are missing; sequencing was by immunoSEQ multiplex PCR. The table includes about 64,000 clones, around four fifths detected once. Viral peptide pools were used in the ViraFEST assay to expand antigen-specific CD4+ T cells, and sequencing came afterward. Following 10 days of culture, CD4+ T cells were isolated. All study participants received two doses of BNT162b2 or mRNA-1273 vaccine. Antigen specificity for these receptors is unknown. This material consisted of CD4+ T cells from PBMCs cultured with HCoV-OC43 spike peptides, taken after COVID-19 vaccination. Subset given: HCoV-OC43 spike overlapping peptide pool stimulation. These TCRs come from a human donor who received a COVID-19 vaccine.

CDR3 coding DNA: TGTGCCAGCAGCTTGGGACTAGCGGGGGGTTCCTACGAGCAGTACGTC. Translating it yields CASSLGLAGGSYEQYV. This chain links TRBV5-6 with TRBJ2-7; TRBD2 matches 13 bases. CDR3 length equals 16 residues. Germline loops: CDR1 SGHDT, CDR2 YYEEEE. V lost 0 bases, J lost 1 base, and 1 base stayed unmatched.

The CDR3 loop reads CASSPVLTVNTEAFF. The CDR3 nucleotides read TGTGCCAGCAGCCCCGTTCTGACGGTGAACACTGAAGCTTTCTTT. This chain uses TRBV3-1 (or the pseudogene TRBV3-2) with TRBJ1-1; D uncertain. Germline V lookup: CDR1 LGHDT, CDR2 YNNKEL (reference sequence). Trimming pared 4 bases from V and 0 bases from J, leaving 12 bases between. The CDR3 runs 15 residues.

The V call is TRBV5-1, the J call TRBJ1-5; possible D gene TRBD1, 6 bases. CDR3 length equals 16 residues. V was pared by 6 bases and J by 4 bases, with 20 bases between. Germline V CDR1 and CDR2: SGHRS, YFSETQ. CDR3 protein: CASKIGAGAGNQPQHF. CDR3 in DNA: TGCGCCAGCAAAATTGGGGCGGGGGCAGGAAATCAGCCCCAGCATTTT. Looking up the rest from reference TRBV5-1 and TRBJ1-5 gives the full variable domain: KAGVTQTPRYLIKTRGQQVTLSCSPISGHRSVSWYQQTPGQGLQFLFEYFSETQRNKGNFPGRFSGRQFSNSRSEMNVSTLELGDSALYLCASKIGAGAGNQPQHFGDGTRLSIL.

V gene TRBV6-6 combines with J gene TRBJ1-4, with 7 bases lining up with TRBD1. J lost 5 bases, V lost 6 bases, and 3 bases had no gene match. This CDR3 has 13 residues. Germline CDR1 and CDR2: MNHNY and SVGAGI (reference sequence). The CDR3 reads CASRLGGNEKLFF. The CDR3 DNA reads TGTGCCAGCAGATTAGGGGGCAATGAAAAACTGTTTTTT.

CDR3 sequence (DNA): TGTGCCATCAGTGACAGGGGGCGCCTGGAGACCCAGTACTTC. Protein sequence: CAISDRGRLETQYF. The chain is built from TRBV10-3 and TRBJ2-5, with 8 positions matching TRBD1. CDR1 is ENHRY and CDR2 is SYGVKD in the germline V gene. Losses at the gene ends were 3 bases for V and 5 bases for J; bases not matched to a gene: 5. There are 14 residues in the CDR3.

V and J are TRBV9 and TRBJ1-2, with D unclear. Trimming took off 4 bases at V and 2 bases at J, with 9 bases between the two ends. Germline lookup yields CDR1 SGDLS and CDR2 YYNGEE. CDR3 size: 13 residues. The CDR3 reads CASSLDGNYGYTF. Written as DNA, the CDR3 is TGTGCCAGCAGCCTGGACGGGAACTATGGCTACACCTTC.

The chain employs TRBV6-5 and TRBJ2-1, with 9 bases identical to TRBD1. The trim removed 6 bases at V and 4 bases at J, leaving 7 bases unmatched. The CDR3 consists of 15 residues. Germline lookup yields CDR1 MNHEY and CDR2 SVGAGI. DNA of the CDR3: TGTGCCAGCAGGGCCGCGACAGGGGGTTACAATGAGCAGTTCTTC. Its protein is CASRAATGGYNEQFF.

This clone was seen just once. This chain links TRBV7-2 with TRBJ2-1, with 8 bases identical to TRBD2. V lost 0 bases to trimming and J lost 9 bases; unmatched junction nucleotides: 7. Germline V gives CDR1 SGHTA, CDR2 FQGNSA. This CDR3 region has 15 residues. CDR3 loop: CASSLAPIGGGEQFF. The DNA of the CDR3 is TGTGCCAGCAGCTTAGCGCCAATCGGGGGGGGTGAGCAGTTCTTC.

This chain joins TRBV30 and TRBJ2-5; 8 bases match TRBD1. Germline V gives CDR1 GTSNPN, CDR2 SVGIG (reference sequence). V was clipped by 6 bases and J by 3 bases; unmatched bases: 6. This CDR3 contains 13 residues. CDR3 sequence: CACWTGREETQYF. The CDR3 region has the DNA TGTGCCTGCTGGACAGGGCGGGAAGAGACCCAGTACTTC.

The chain combines TRBV7-2 with TRBJ1-2; D remains unclear. Trimming stripped 5 bases from V and 4 bases from J, with 14 bases between. The germline V gene has CDR1 SGHTA and CDR2 FQGNSA. The CDR3 contains 14 residues. Written as DNA, the CDR3 is TGTGCCAGCAGCCGTCTGACGGCAACCTATGGCTACACCTTC. As protein: CASSRLTATYGYTF.

V is TRBV6-5 and J is TRBJ1-1; TRBD1 might be the D (5 bases). The CDR3 loop spans 14 amino acids. Germline CDR1 reads MNHEY; CDR2 reads SVGAGI. The ends were cut back, 6 bases at V and 4 bases at J, with 15 bases in the middle. CDR3 sequence (DNA): TGTGCCAGCAGCCCCCGGGGGGAGGGCACTGAAGCTTTCTTT. It is translated as CASSPRGEGTEAFF.

The V gene is TRBV7-9, the J gene TRBJ2-1, with D possibly being TRBD1 (6 bases). Looked up from germline, CDR1 is SEHNR and CDR2 is FQNEAQ (reference sequence). Trimming took off 2 bases at V and 0 bases at J, with 20 bases between the two ends. The CDR3 extends over 19 amino acids. The CDR3 sequence: CASSLRERRGDISYNEQFF. The CDR3, as DNA: TGTGCCAGCAGCTTAAGAGAGAGGAGAGGGGACATCTCCTACAATGAGCAGTTCTTC.

J is TRBJ2-6 and V is TRBV24-1; D is possibly TRBD1 (6 bases). V lost 9 bases, J lost 2 bases, and 10 bases lay in between. The CDR3 is made up of 14 amino acids. Germline-derived CDR1 and CDR2 are KGHDR and SFDVKD. The CDR3 bases are TGTGCCACCGGGGCAGGGGCTGGGGCCAACGTCCTGACTTTC. Translation: CATGAGAGANVLTF.

This clone was picked up a small number of times. The chain has TRBV30 and TRBJ1-1; no clear D gene. V was trimmed by 1 base and J by 2 bases, leaving 8 bases between them. Germline-derived CDR1 and CDR2 are GTSNPN and SVGIG (reference sequence). This CDR3 region has 13 residues. The CDR3 spells CAWSGRANTEAFF. For the CDR3, the DNA is TGTGCCTGGAGTGGGCGGGCAAACACTGAAGCTTTCTTT.

A remark on this clone: No conserved phenylalanine or tryptophan is present at the end of the CDR3, so a read error is the likely explanation. The limits of the CDR3 on the DNA are not certain, so only TCRdb's listed CDR3 is given. V gene TRBV30 combines with J gene TRBJ1-3; TRBD1, the table's D call, lacks a check against the DNA. The CDR3 has 10 residues if both end residues are counted. CDR1 and CDR2 (germline): GTSNPN, SVGIG (reference sequence). The CDR3 is CAWSPDVDND.

V gene TRBV28 combines with J gene TRBJ1-2; the D is unclear. Germline assignment: CDR1 MDHEN and CDR2 SYDVKM. The length of the CDR3 is 14 residues. Trimming removed 4 bases from V and 4 bases from J, with 13 bases in between. The CDR3 DNA reads TGTGCCAGCAGTTCCCGGTTGAGGCTCTATGGCTACACCTTC. This translates into CASSSRLRLYGYTF.

V and J are TRBV5-1 and TRBJ1-1; D is unresolved. The V end lost 3 bases, the J end lost 6 bases, and 15 bases lay between the germline ends. The CDR3 extends over 14 amino acids. Germline assignment: CDR1 SGHRS and CDR2 YFSETQ. The CDR3, as DNA: TGCGCCAGCAGCTCGGGCCTCAACATGGCTGAAGCTTTCTTT. The encoded protein is CASSSGLNMAEAFF.

V is TRBV5-1 and J is TRBJ1-1, with D uncertain. Trimming took off 4 bases at V and 1 base at J, with 11 bases between the two ends. CDR1 SGHRS and CDR2 YFSETQ come from the germline V gene. CDR3 size: 14 residues. CDR3 amino acids: CASSRPDPNTEAFF. CDR3 coding DNA: TGCGCCAGCAGCAGACCAGACCCGAACACTGAAGCTTTCTTT. The entire variable domain, with the rest obtained from reference TRBV5-1 and TRBJ1-1, is as follows: KAGVTQTPRYLIKTRGQQVTLSCSPISGHRSVSWYQQTPGQGLQFLFEYFSETQRNKGNFPGRFSGRQFSNSRSEMNVSTLELGDSALYLCASSRPDPNTEAFFGQGTRLTVV.

The V gene is TRBV19, the J gene TRBJ2-2; TRBD1 matches 7 bases. The germline V gene has CDR1 LNHDA and CDR2 SQIVND (reference sequence). This CDR3 contains 13 residues. Losses at the gene ends were 10 bases for V and 3 bases for J; bases not matched to a gene: 5. The CDR3 nucleotides are TGTGCCACGACAGGGAAGGACACCGGGGAGCTGTTTTTT. This codes for CATTGKDTGELFF.

This clone came up a few times. The chain has TRBV5-4 and TRBJ1-2, with D tentatively TRBD1 (6 bases). The CDR3 length is 12 residues. V dropped 5 bases and J dropped 6 bases, with 11 bases sitting between them. CDR1 SGHNT and CDR2 YYREEE come from the germline V gene (reference sequence). CDR3 sequence (DNA): TGTGCCAGCAGTCGGGACATCGATGGCTACACCTTC. This encodes CASSRDIDGYTF. Full variable domain (outside the CDR3, taken from reference TRBV5-4 and TRBJ1-2): ETGVTQSPTHLIKTRGQQVTLRCSSQSGHNTVSWYQQALGQGPQFIFQYYREEENGRGNFPPRFSGLQFPNYSSELNVNALELDDSALYLCASSRDIDGYTFGSGTRLTVV.

This clone has just a few counts. The CDR3 DNA is TGCGCCAGCAGTGAAGCTTGGGGAGCAGGGGCGAACACCGGGGAGCTGTTTTTT. Its translation is CASSEAWGAGANTGELFF. V gene TRBV10-2 combines with J gene TRBJ2-2; TRBD1 might be the D (6 bases). Trimming cost V 3 bases and J 0 bases, with 17 bases left between them. In germline, CDR1 is WSHSY, CDR2 SAAADI. The CDR3 has 18 amino acids.

J is TRBJ2-2 and V is TRBV5-1; D possibly matches TRBD1 or TRBD2 (5 bases each). The germline V gene has CDR1 SGHRS and CDR2 YFSETQ. V lost 4 bases, J lost 7 bases, and 20 bases lay in between. The CDR3 length is 16 residues. CDR3 DNA: TGCGCCAGCAGCCCCCCTGAGTCGGGACGGGGCGGGGAGCTGTTTTTT. The encoded protein is CASSPPESGRGGELFF.

The J gene is TRBJ2-3, the V gene TRBV5-1; weak D call: TRBD1 (6 bases). This CDR3 comprises 16 residues. The V end lost 4 bases, the J end lost 0 bases, and 15 bases lay between the germline ends. The germline CDR1 and CDR2 sequences are SGHRS and YFSETQ. This CDR3 is CASSPGTNPSTDTQYF. The CDR3 bases are TGCGCCAGCAGCCCCGGGACAAACCCTAGCACAGATACGCAGTATTTT.